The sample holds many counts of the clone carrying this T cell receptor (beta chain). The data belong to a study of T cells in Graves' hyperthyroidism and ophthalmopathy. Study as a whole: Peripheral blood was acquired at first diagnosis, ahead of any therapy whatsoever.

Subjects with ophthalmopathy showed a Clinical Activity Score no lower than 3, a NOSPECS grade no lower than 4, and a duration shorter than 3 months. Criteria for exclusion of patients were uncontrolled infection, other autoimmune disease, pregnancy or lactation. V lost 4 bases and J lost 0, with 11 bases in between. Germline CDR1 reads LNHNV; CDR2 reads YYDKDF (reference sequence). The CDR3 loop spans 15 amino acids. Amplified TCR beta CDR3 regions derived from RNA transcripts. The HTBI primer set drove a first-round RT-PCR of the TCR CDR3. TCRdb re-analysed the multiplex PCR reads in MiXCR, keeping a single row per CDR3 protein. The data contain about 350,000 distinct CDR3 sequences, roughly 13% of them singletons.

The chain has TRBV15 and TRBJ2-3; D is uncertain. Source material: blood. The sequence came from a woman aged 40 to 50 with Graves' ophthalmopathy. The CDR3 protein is CATSNPATSTDTQYF. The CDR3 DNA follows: TGTGCCACCAGCAACCCAGCAACTAGCACAGATACGCAGTATTTT.